The clone carrying this T cell receptor (beta chain) appeared a single time. RNA was isolated and reverse transcribed to cDNA, the sequencing template. Repertoires were generated with immunoSEQ multiplex PCR, while TCRdb's copy carries only in-frame clones and drops some. The table lists about 56,000 clones, around 96% of them singletons. This sample is drawn from a study of CD8+ T cells in alopecia areata. V lost 6 bases and J lost 4, with 15 bases in between. The CDR3 extends over 14 amino acids. Germline values: CDR1 MNHEY, CDR2 SVGAGI. Researchers gathered lesional scalp punch biopsies and peripheral blood from patients with alopecia areata.

The receptor was isolated from a human donor with alopecia areata. The specimen comprised CD8+ T cells sorted from blood, sampled at week 0. This rearrangement joins TRBV6-5 to TRBJ2-5; D perhaps matches TRBD2 (6 bases). CDR3 amino acids: CASRRDSLAETQYF. The CDR3 DNA sequence: TGTGCCAGCAGGAGGGACTCCCTGGCAGAGACCCAGTACTTC.